One and the same sample provided the 29 T cell receptor beta chains below, sequenced in a study of beta chain features in type 1 diabetes. Investigators reverse transcribed all isolated RNA, so they sequenced expressed TCRB transcripts. Sequencing was performed with immunoSEQ multiplex PCR; in TCRdb, only in-frame clones are kept and a portion is missing. The sample includes hundreds of thousands of clones, less than 10% of them seen just once. Material for sequencing was central memory CD4+ T cells from blood. These TCRs come from a woman between 18 and 30 years old in good health.

The chain is built from TRBV4-2 and TRBJ1-2; D remains ambiguous. The length of the CDR3 is 15 residues. V gave up 0 bases and J gave up 2 bases, with 10 bases separating them. Germline CDR1 is LGHNA and CDR2 is YNFKEQ. The CDR3 region is CASSQEISSNYGYTF. DNA of the CDR3: TGTGCCAGCAGCCAAGAGATTAGCAGCAACTATGGCTACACCTTC.

CDR3 DNA sequence: TGCGCCAGCAGCCCGGACCAGGGAGGGAATGAAAAACTGTTTTTT. This translates into CASSPDQGGNEKLFF. The J gene is TRBJ1-4, the V gene TRBV5-1; D is possibly TRBD1 (5 bases). The CDR3 has 15 residues. Between the trimmed V and J ends, which lost 4 bases and 5 bases, there was a span of 15 bases. Germline V gene sequence: CDR1 SGHRS, CDR2 YFSETQ.

Only a few counts were recorded for this clone. The genes are TRBV7-8 and TRBJ1-2, with D perhaps TRBD1 (5 bases). Trimming took 1 base from V and 4 from J, leaving 13 bases between them. This CDR3 contains 15 residues. Germline V lookup: CDR1 SGHVS, CDR2 FQNEAQ. The CDR3 spells CASSLGLGTTYGYTF. CDR3 bases: TGTGCCAGCAGCTTAGGGCTGGGGACCACCTATGGCTACACCTTC.

The V gene is TRBV6-5, the J gene TRBJ2-4, with D possibly being TRBD1 or TRBD2 (5 bases each). V lost 4 bases and J lost 8, with 12 bases in between. The CDR3 loop spans 13 amino acids. Germline CDR1 is MNHEY and CDR2 is SVGAGI. CDR3 sequence reads: CASSWGPRDIQYF. CDR3 coding DNA: TGTGCCAGCAGTTGGGGACCGAGGGACATTCAGTACTTC.

This clone appeared many times. This chain joins TRBV15 and TRBJ2-7; weak D call: TRBD1 (6 bases). The germline V and J ends were trimmed by 5 bases and 6 bases, with 14 bases remaining between them. Looked up from germline, CDR1 is LNHNV and CDR2 is YYDKDF (reference sequence). The CDR3 runs to 13 residues. CDR3 loop: CATSGGQSREQYF. The CDR3 bases are TGTGCCACCAGCGGGGGACAATCCCGCGAGCAGTACTTC.

The V gene is TRBV28, the J gene TRBJ2-1; 14 bases line up with TRBD2. The germline CDR1 and CDR2 sequences are MDHEN and SYDVKM. This CDR3 has 17 amino acids. Trimming at V came to 7 bases and at J to 1 base, leaving 6 bases not matched to a gene. DNA of the CDR3: TGTGCCAGCATCCAGGGACTAGCGGGAGTATCCTACAATGAGCAGTTCTTC. This encodes CASIQGLAGVSYNEQFF.

The chain employs TRBV14 and TRBJ2-7; 13 bases fit TRBD2. Germline V gene lookup returns CDR1 SGHDN and CDR2 FVKESK. The CDR3 is 15 residues long. The V segment lost 4 bases and the J segment 3 bases; nucleotides outside the gene matches: 3. The CDR3 DNA sequence: TGTGCCAGCAGCCTGGGACTAGCGGGGATCTACGAGCAGTACTTC. Its translation is CASSLGLAGIYEQYF. The full variable domain, completed using reference TRBV14 and TRBJ2-7, is EAGVTQFPSHSVIEKGQTVTLRCDPISGHDNLYWYRRVMGKEIKFLLHFVKESKQDESGMPNNRFLAERTGGTYSTLKVQPAELEDSGVYFCASSLGLAGIYEQYFGPGTRLTVT.

This clone was observed a handful of times. The V gene is TRBV5-1, the J gene TRBJ2-3; D is perhaps TRBD1 (5 bases). Germline loops: CDR1 SGHRS, CDR2 YFSETQ. V was shortened by 3 bases and J by 4 bases, with 12 bases between the two germline ends. The CDR3 is 14 amino acids. CDR3 loop: CASSSQEPPDTQYF. The CDR3 coding sequence is TGCGCCAGCAGCTCACAGGAGCCCCCAGATACGCAGTATTTT.

Of note for this clone: The same CDR3 also results from other DNA sequences found in this sample. The chain's CDR3 is CASSLDRASYEQYF. The CDR3 nucleotides are TGTGCCAGCAGCTTGGACAGGGCCTCCTACGAGCAGTACTTC. The chain employs TRBV7-9 and TRBJ2-7; 8 positions match TRBD1. V lost 3 bases, J lost 0 bases, and 1 base stayed unmatched. The CDR3 loop spans 14 amino acids. Looked up from germline, CDR1 is SEHNR and CDR2 is FQNEAQ (reference sequence).

J is TRBJ2-4 and V is TRBV29-1; TRBD1 or TRBD2 may be the D gene (6 bases each). The germline V gene has CDR1 SQVTM and CDR2 ANQGSEA. The CDR3 extends over 13 amino acids. V was cut by 7 bases and J by 3 bases, with 13 bases left in between. The CDR3 DNA reads TGCAGCGCTGAGGGGGGTGGCAAAAACATTCAGTACTTC. It is translated as CSAEGGGKNIQYF.

This chain uses TRBV10-3 with TRBJ2-7, with 10 positions matching TRBD2. The length of the CDR3 is 16 residues. V shed 4 bases, J shed 5 bases, and the junction held 11 bases outside the gene matches. In germline, CDR1 is ENHRY, CDR2 SYGVKD. The CDR3 sequence: CAISGSTGLATHEQYF. In DNA, the CDR3 is TGTGCCATCAGTGGGTCGACGGGACTAGCGACCCACGAGCAGTACTTC.

This clone was found a few times. The rearrangement joins TRBV6-5 to TRBJ2-5, with TRBD2 matching over 8 bases. Per germline, CDR1 MNHEY and CDR2 SVGAGI. V was clipped by 5 bases and J by 4 bases; unmatched bases: 0. This CDR3 region has 12 residues. CDR3 in amino acids: CASSRGGETQYF. As DNA, the CDR3 is TGTGCCAGCAGTCGGGGGGGAGAGACCCAGTACTTC.

The rearrangement uses TRBV7-2 and TRBJ2-3; 10 positions agree with TRBD1. The length of the CDR3 is 13 residues. CDR1 and CDR2 from the germline V gene are SGHTA and FQGNSA. V was clipped by 4 bases and J by 7 bases; unmatched bases: 2. CDR3 DNA: TGTGCCAGCAGCTCGACAGGGGGCCATACGCAGTATTTT. Amino acid sequence: CASSSTGGHTQYF. Based on the CDR3 plus reference TRBV7-2 and TRBJ2-3, the full variable domain is GAGVSQSPSNKVTEKGKDVELRCDPISGHTALYWYRQSLGQGLEFLIYFQGNSAPDKSGLPSDRFSAERTGGSVSTLTIQRTQQEDSAVYLCASSSTGGHTQYFGPGTRLTVL.

This clone showed up just a few times. This chain connects TRBV7-2 to TRBJ2-7; D unclear. The CDR3 length is 13 residues. V lost 4 bases and J 5 bases, leaving 12 bases between the germline ends. Germline loops: CDR1 SGHTA, CDR2 FQGNSA. For the CDR3, the DNA is TGTGCCAGCAGCTCGCCAGGTCGGAACGAGCAGTACTTC. Translating it yields CASSSPGRNEQYF.

This clone came up a few times. The V and J genes are TRBV7-9 and TRBJ2-7, with D hard to call. The germline V gene has CDR1 SEHNR and CDR2 FQNEAQ (reference sequence). This CDR3 has 12 residues. With 2 bases removed from V and 2 bases from J, the gap between germline ends came to 4 bases. CDR3 protein: CASSLQAYEQYF. CDR3 DNA sequence: TGTGCCAGCAGCTTACAGGCCTACGAGCAGTACTTC.

This clone appeared a few times. This rearrangement joins TRBV5-8 to TRBJ2-5; a weak D match, TRBD1 (7 bases). Trimming shortened V by 0 bases and J by 1 base, and 10 bases separated the two germline ends. The germline CDR1 and CDR2 sequences are SGHTS and YDEGEE. This CDR3 is built from 15 residues. CDR3 nucleotide sequence: TGTGCCAGCAGCTTGGGGGGGGACAGCCAAGAGACCCAGTACTTC. Its protein is CASSLGGDSQETQYF.

The sample holds a few counts of this clone. The chain uses TRBV28 and TRBJ1-3; D not resolved. V was cut by 3 bases and J by 4 bases, with 7 bases left in between. CDR1 and CDR2 from the germline V gene are MDHEN and SYDVKM. The CDR3 sequence is 13 residues long. CDR3 coding DNA: TGTGCCAGCAGTTTCCGGGAGGGAAACACCATATATTTT. It yields the protein CASSFREGNTIYF.

The chain employs TRBV15 and TRBJ2-2; either TRBD1 or TRBD2 may fit D (6 bases each). The CDR3 contains 15 residues. V gave up 1 base and J gave up 6 bases, with 12 bases separating them. In germline, CDR1 is LNHNV, CDR2 YYDKDF (reference sequence). The CDR3 nucleotides read TGTGCCACCAGCAGAGTGGTCGGGGGCGCCGGGGAGCTGTTTTTT. It yields the protein CATSRVVGGAGELFF.

This rearrangement joins TRBV7-2 to TRBJ2-1; 8 bases are a match to TRBD1. The CDR3 extends over 14 amino acids. V lost 5 bases to trimming and J lost 6 bases; unmatched junction nucleotides: 6. The germline V gene has CDR1 SGHTA and CDR2 FQGNSA. The CDR3 loop is CASSPDRAGNEQFF. The CDR3 bases are TGTGCCAGCAGCCCGGACAGGGCGGGCAATGAGCAGTTCTTC.

In its sample, this clone was seen a few times. The chain links TRBV27 to TRBJ1-2; 8 bases align to TRBD1. V lost 10 bases and J lost 5; bases outside the gene matches: 15. CDR3 length equals 15 residues. Germline V gives CDR1 MNHEY, CDR2 SMNVEV (reference sequence). CDR3 in DNA: TGTGCCACCTTAGGACAGGGAGCGGGCGCGTATGGCTACACCTTC. Protein: CATLGQGAGAYGYTF.

This clone was seen many times. V gene TRBV7-9 combines with J gene TRBJ2-2, with 7 bases lining up with TRBD1. Germline V gives CDR1 SEHNR, CDR2 FQNEAQ (reference sequence). The CDR3 totals 15 residues. Trimming cost V 10 bases and J 7 bases; bases outside gene matches: 15. The CDR3 loop reads CANDKRGLTGGELFF. The CDR3 DNA is TGTGCCAACGATAAGAGGGGGCTAACAGGCGGGGAGCTGTTTTTT.

The V and J genes are TRBV4-2 and TRBJ2-2; D unresolved. Per the germline V gene, CDR1 is LGHNA and CDR2 is YNFKEQ. V dropped 1 base and J dropped 6 bases, with 3 bases sitting between them. This CDR3 is 12 amino acids long. CDR3 residues: CASSQASGELFF. The CDR3, as DNA: TGTGCCAGCAGCCAAGCGTCCGGGGAGCTGTTTTTT.

This clone was observed a handful of times. The chain combines TRBV27 with TRBJ1-2; 10 positions match TRBD1. From germline, CDR1 is MNHEY and CDR2 SMNVEV (reference sequence). After removal of 5 bases from V and 5 bases from J, the junction contained 8 bases not matched to a gene. The CDR3 is 15 amino acids. The CDR3 sequence: CASSGRDRGRYGYTF. In DNA form, the CDR3 reads TGTGCCAGCAGTGGTAGGGACAGGGGTCGTTATGGCTACACCTTC.

This clone was counted ten times or more. This chain uses TRBV7-2 with TRBJ2-1, with D maybe TRBD2 (5 bases). The CDR3 contains 14 residues. The V and J ends lost 5 bases and 0 bases respectively, with 8 bases between them. Germline V CDR1 and CDR2: SGHTA, FQGNSA. The CDR3 DNA is TGTGCCAGCAGCCAGGACTCCTCCTACAATGAGCAGTTCTTC. Amino acids: CASSQDSSYNEQFF.

This clone was observed a few times. The chain employs TRBV5-1 and TRBJ2-7; D remains unclear. There are 16 residues in the CDR3. Deletions cut 0 bases from V and 3 bases from J, with 16 bases between. The V gene's germline CDR1 is SGHRS and CDR2 YFSETQ. Written as DNA, the CDR3 is TGCGCCAGCAGCTTGGTGGCGATAAATAGAAACTACGAGCAGTACTTC. It codes for CASSLVAINRNYEQYF.

This clone was observed many times. The J gene is TRBJ1-1, the V gene TRBV16; D is unresolved. Trimming stripped 1 base from V and 6 bases from J, with 9 bases between. Germline V lookup: CDR1 KGHSY, CDR2 FQNENV. There are 13 residues in the CDR3. CDR3 residues: CASSQLAIAEAFF. CDR3 nucleotide sequence: TGTGCCAGCAGCCAATTGGCGATAGCTGAAGCTTTCTTT.

J is TRBJ1-2 and V is TRBV5-6; D is possibly TRBD1 (5 bases). The CDR3 has 13 amino acids. CDR1 and CDR2 (germline): SGHDT, YYEEEE. V dropped 4 bases and J dropped 5 bases, with 12 bases sitting between them. The CDR3 is CASSPGPPYGYTF. CDR3 DNA: TGTGCCAGCAGCCCGGGACCGCCATATGGCTACACCTTC.

This clone was observed once. This chain joins TRBV27 and TRBJ2-3; D gene unclear. This CDR3 contains 13 residues. Germline CDR1 MNHEY, CDR2 SMNVEV (reference sequence). V was shortened by 6 bases and J by 5 bases, with 12 bases between the two germline ends. CDR3 region: CASSWRMGDTQYF. CDR3 DNA sequence: TGTGCCAGCAGCTGGAGAATGGGAGATACGCAGTATTTT.

This clone was counted between two and nine times. This chain connects TRBV5-1 to TRBJ2-1; tentatively, D is TRBD1 (5 bases). The V end was cut by 2 bases, the J end by 4 bases, with 10 bases between. Germline V lookup: CDR1 SGHRS, CDR2 YFSETQ. This CDR3 has 14 amino acids. CDR3 amino acids: CASSFDSRYNEQFF. The DNA for the CDR3 is TGCGCCAGCAGCTTCGACAGCCGATACAATGAGCAGTTCTTC.